This is a list of T cell receptor beta chains from one sample in a study of T cell responses to AZD1222 COVID-19 vaccine. This table comes from immunoSEQ multiplex PCR, and its TCRdb copy is limited to in-frame clones, with some not included. Seen here are under 40,000 clones, around 82% observed once, and the top ten hold roughly 4%. This specimen was peripheral blood, taken 28 days after the second AZD1222 dose. The receptors here all came from an adult who received the AZD1222 COVID-19 vaccine. CDR3s include the opening cysteine and the closing phenylalanine or tryptophan. D genes are given only for firm matches. Size tells how often a clone was seen (once, few, many) or the class of an expanded clone, and some rows leave it out.

D gene | J gene | clone size | V gene | CDR3 protein | CDR3 DNA
- | TRBJ2-7 | once | TRBV5-1 | CASSLVGSGNPSYEQYF | TGCGCCAGCAGCTTGGTTGGTTCGGGGAACCCCTCCTACGAGCAGTACTTC
- | TRBJ2-5 | medium-sized | TRBV2 | CASSAQETQYF | TGTGCCAGCAGTGCCCAGGAGACCCAGTACTTC
- | TRBJ2-3 | once | TRBV24-1 | CATSGPGASSSTDTQYF | TGTGCCACCAGTGGGCCGGGAGCAAGCTCTAGCACAGATACGCAGTATTTT
TRBD1 | TRBJ1-5 | - | TRBV19 | CASSIGPTGVIGNQPQHF | TGTGCCAGTAGTATAGGCCCGACAGGGGTTATCGGCAATCAGCCCCAGCATTTT
TRBD1 | TRBJ2-3 | - | TRBV10-1 | CASSRGLTDTQYF | TGCGCCAGCAGCAGGGGGCTGACAGATACGCAGTATTTT
- | TRBJ2-1 | - | TRBV14 | CASSQDSGSQTTYNEQFF | TGTGCCAGCAGCCAAGATTCCGGGAGCCAGACCACCTACAATGAGCAGTTCTTC
- | TRBJ1-3 | once | TRBV30 | CAWTYSSGNTIYF | TGTGCCTGGACTTACTCCTCTGGAAACACCATATATTTT
- | TRBJ1-6 | - | TRBV9 | CASSADTGRTLSYNSPLHF | TGTGCCAGCAGCGCCGACACAGGGAGAACTCTCTCCTATAATTCACCCCTCCACTTT
- | TRBJ1-2 | - | TRBV3-1/TRBV3-2 | CASSHRNRLAKTYGYTF | TGTGCCAGCAGCCACCGGAACCGTCTAGCCAAAACCTATGGCTACACCTTC
TRBD1 | TRBJ1-2 | - | TRBV11-2 | CASSSLRGRGGYTF | TGTGCCAGCAGCTCACTCAGGGGGCGCGGTGGCTACACCTTC
TRBD1 | TRBJ2-4 | few | TRBV7-2 | CASSLSAGTGQNIQYF | TGTGCCAGCAGCTTATCCGCCGGGACAGGGCAAAACATTCAGTACTTC
TRBD2 | TRBJ2-7 | few | TRBV19 | CASSIELAGAHEQYF | TGTGCCAGTAGTATAGAACTAGCGGGGGCCCACGAGCAGTACTTC
TRBD2 | TRBJ2-5 | - | TRBV29-1 | CSVGGREETQYF | TGCAGCGTCGGGGGGAGAGAGGAGACCCAGTACTTC
- | TRBJ1-3 | - | TRBV3-1/TRBV3-2 | CASRKEEHFGNTIYF | TGTGCCAGCAGAAAAGAAGAACATTTTGGAAACACCATATATTTT
- | TRBJ1-2 | - | TRBV2 | CASSLQGMGGYTF | TGTGCCAGCAGTCTTCAGGGAATGGGAGGCTACACCTTC
- | TRBJ2-3 | - | TRBV6-2/TRBV6-3 | CASSYVHNTGDTQYF | TGTGCCAGCAGTTACGTCCACAATACCGGGGATACGCAGTATTTT
- | TRBJ1-1 | - | TRBV7-6 | CASSLVSQGVTEAFF | TGTGCCAGCAGCTTAGTTAGCCAGGGCGTCACTGAAGCTTTCTTT
- | TRBJ1-2 | - | TRBV7-2 | CASSLPGSYGYTF | TGTGCCAGCAGCTTACCGGGTTCCTATGGCTACACCTTC
- | TRBJ2-3 | medium-sized | TRBV2 | CASINPGEDTQYF | TGTGCCAGCATCAATCCAGGGGAGGATACGCAGTATTTT
- | TRBJ1-4 | - | TRBV4-1 | CASSQDSNFNEKLFF | TGCGCCAGCAGCCAAGATTCTAACTTTAATGAAAAACTGTTTTTT
- | TRBJ1-4 | - | TRBV5-1 | CASSLSSPEGKLFF | TGCGCCAGCAGCTTGAGCAGCCCCGAGGGGAAACTGTTTTTT
- | TRBJ1-2 | - | TRBV9 | CASSVSEGRGTYTF | TGTGCCAGCAGCGTATCGGAGGGGAGGGGCACCTACACCTTC
- | TRBJ1-4 | - | TRBV11-3 | CASSTPTRGPTEKLFF | TGTGCCAGCAGCACCCCGACGCGGGGCCCTACTGAAAAACTGTTTTTT
- | TRBJ1-4 | - | TRBV5-1 | CASATTGTGNEKLFF | TGCGCCAGCGCGACAACCGGGACGGGGAATGAAAAACTGTTTTTT
TRBD1 | TRBJ2-1 | - | TRBV6-1 | CASCDRGRTYNEQFF | TGTGCCAGCTGTGACAGGGGGCGCACCTACAATGAGCAGTTCTTC
- | TRBJ1-3 | medium-sized | TRBV7-9 | CASSLGRATGNTIYF | TGTGCCAGCAGCTTAGGTAGGGCCACTGGAAACACCATATATTTT
TRBD1 | TRBJ2-1 | - | TRBV24-1 | CATSDPGQIYNEQFF | TGTGCCACCAGTGACCCGGGACAGATATACAATGAGCAGTTCTTC
- | TRBJ1-1 | - | TRBV6-5 | CASRRGDKMNTEAFF | TGTGCCAGCAGGCGGGGGGACAAAATGAACACTGAAGCTTTCTTT
- | TRBJ2-1 | - | TRBV19 | CASKSYSYNEQFF | TGTGCCAGTAAGTCGTACTCCTACAATGAGCAGTTCTTC
TRBD1 | TRBJ1-5 | - | TRBV3-1/TRBV3-2 | CASSQDKGTGVQPQHF | TGTGCCAGCAGCCAAGATAAGGGGACAGGGGTTCAGCCCCAGCATTTT
- | TRBJ2-1 | - | TRBV5-8 | CASSLLKYNEQFF | TGTGCCAGCAGCTTGTTGAAGTACAATGAGCAGTTCTTC
- | TRBJ1-5 | once | TRBV29-1 | CSVAGARYQPQHF | TGCAGCGTTGCAGGGGCGCGGTATCAGCCCCAGCATTTT
- | TRBJ2-1 | - | TRBV2 | CASSEAASYNEQFF | TGTGCCAGCAGTGAAGCGGCCTCATACAATGAGCAGTTCTTC
- | TRBJ2-3 | - | TRBV3-1/TRBV3-2 | CASSPRTDTQYF | TGTGCCAGCAGCCCACGCACAGATACGCAGTATTTT
- | TRBJ2-5 | - | TRBV15 | CATSTQNPGRETQYF | TGTGCCACCAGCACCCAAAACCCGGGGCGAGAGACCCAGTACTTC
TRBD2 | TRBJ2-1 | - | TRBV5-1 | CASSLGLAGVLGEQFF | TGCGCCAGCAGCTTGGGACTAGCGGGGGTACTGGGTGAGCAGTTCTTC
- | TRBJ1-2 | few | TRBV12-3/TRBV12-4 | CASSTGNYGYTF | TGTGCCAGCAGCACAGGGAACTATGGCTACACCTTC
TRBD2 | TRBJ2-4 | - | TRBV3-1/TRBV3-2 | CASSQEGLAGGVLYF | TGTGCCAGCAGCCAAGAAGGGCTAGCGGGGGGGGTATTGTACTTC
- | TRBJ1-2 | - | TRBV11-3 | CASSLDPQGIGGYTF | TGTGCCAGCAGCTTAGATCCCCAGGGAATAGGCGGCTACACCTTC
- | TRBJ1-5 | few | TRBV4-1 | CASSLTALRGPQPQHF | TGCGCCAGCAGCCTAACGGCCCTCCGGGGGCCTCAGCCCCAGCATTTT
- | TRBJ1-1 | once | TRBV7-9 | CASSLAVRSEAFF | TGTGCCAGCAGCTTAGCGGTCCGGAGTGAAGCTTTCTTT
- | TRBJ2-3 | - | TRBV12-3/TRBV12-4 | CASLRADTQYF | TGTGCCAGCCTGAGGGCGGATACGCAGTATTTT
TRBD1 | TRBJ1-1 | - | TRBV11-2 | CASSGQGWTEAFF | TGTGCCAGCAGCGGACAGGGATGGACTGAAGCTTTCTTT
- | TRBJ2-7 | - | TRBV18 | CASSRTAGTTDGYEQYF | TGTGCCAGCTCACGAACCGCCGGGACGACGGATGGCTACGAGCAGTACTTC
- | TRBJ2-3 | few | TRBV4-3 | CASSQAPSQVSTDTQYF | TGCGCCAGCAGCCAAGCCCCCTCTCAGGTCAGCACAGATACGCAGTATTTT
- | TRBJ1-6 | - | TRBV5-1 | CASRPGHRAGNSPLHF | TGCGCCAGCCGCCCCGGACACAGGGCAGGTAATTCACCCCTCCACTTT
- | TRBJ2-1 | - | TRBV5-4 | CASSLRQSTYNEQFF | TGTGCCAGCAGCTTGAGGCAGTCCACCTACAATGAGCAGTTCTTC
- | TRBJ1-2 | - | TRBV6-5 | CASSLDRSAGYTF | TGTGCCAGCAGCTTGGACCGATCAGCCGGCTACACCTTC
- | TRBJ2-3 | - | TRBV10-3 | CAISDNVDYTQYF | TGTGCCATCAGTGATAATGTGGACTATACGCAGTATTTT
- | TRBJ2-2 | medium-sized | TRBV7-6 | CASSLRRVNTGELFF | TGTGCCAGCAGCTTACGGCGGGTGAACACCGGGGAGCTGTTTTTT